The clone carrying this TCR beta chain was observed once. Its antigen is unidentified. This entry belongs to a study of T cell responses to AZD1222 COVID-19 vaccine. The wider study: Timing groups of about 4 and about 12 weeks for second doses were pooled. Regarding the study as a whole: Most donors were white British, females outnumbered males, and clonal diversity was possibly underestimated. The study found Spike-specific TCR breadth and depth rose after two AZD1222 doses. Across the whole spike, CD4 TCRs peaked at regions 160-218 and 743-854.

V dropped 6 bases and J dropped 2; count of bases not matched to a gene: 9. This CDR3 has 15 residues. CDR1 MNHEY and CDR2 SVGAGI come from the germline V gene. The table came from immunoSEQ multiplex PCR; TCRdb's copy has only in-frame clones and leaves some out. The sample yields fewer than 120,000 clones, roughly nine tenths seen once. This TCR came from an adult in good health. The chain carries TRBV6-5 and TRBJ1-2; 7 positions agree with TRBD1. The starting material was peripheral blood, obtained on day 0 of AZD1222 vaccination. The CDR3 reads CASRRGTDSNYGYTF. DNA for the CDR3: TGTGCCAGCAGGAGGGGGACAGACAGCAACTATGGCTACACCTTC.